This T cell receptor beta chain came from a study of cytomegalovirus exposure and HLA in healthy donors. Study-level background: In a later analysis, the roughly 120 validation repertoires were reported to have used the same platform as the 600 to 700 first-cohort repertoires.

Donors were drawn from the approximately 120-subject validation cohort, separate from the approximately 680-subject first cohort. On this clone itself: Antigen: not known.

The protocol was immunoSEQ multiplex PCR, while the TCRdb copy is restricted to in-frame clones and leaves out a portion. The repertoire holds 180,000 or so clones, with around nine tenths as singletons. The CDR3 consists of 12 residues. Per the germline V gene, CDR1 is SGHTA and CDR2 is FQGNSA. J was trimmed by 7 bases and V by 5 bases; bases with no gene match: 4. Findings and caveats of the study: Cytomegalovirus association was assigned to approximately 180 TCR beta chains. A later analysis found first-cohort TCR clusters tended to co-occur in the 110 or so validation repertoires.

The TCR was taken from a woman aged 25 to 39 in good health and CMV-seronegative. The sequenced sample was PBMCs. The gene calls are TRBV7-2 and TRBJ1-2; 7 bases agree with TRBD1. This chain's CDR3 is CASSPDRVGYTF. DNA of the CDR3: TGTGCCAGCAGCCCCGACAGGGTTGGCTACACCTTC. The variable domain in full, completed from reference TRBV7-2 and TRBJ1-2, reads GAGVSQSPSNKVTEKGKDVELRCDPISGHTALYWYRQSLGQGLEFLIYFQGNSAPDKSGLPSDRFSAERTGGSVSTLTIQRTQQEDSAVYLCASSPDRVGYTFGSGTRLTVV.